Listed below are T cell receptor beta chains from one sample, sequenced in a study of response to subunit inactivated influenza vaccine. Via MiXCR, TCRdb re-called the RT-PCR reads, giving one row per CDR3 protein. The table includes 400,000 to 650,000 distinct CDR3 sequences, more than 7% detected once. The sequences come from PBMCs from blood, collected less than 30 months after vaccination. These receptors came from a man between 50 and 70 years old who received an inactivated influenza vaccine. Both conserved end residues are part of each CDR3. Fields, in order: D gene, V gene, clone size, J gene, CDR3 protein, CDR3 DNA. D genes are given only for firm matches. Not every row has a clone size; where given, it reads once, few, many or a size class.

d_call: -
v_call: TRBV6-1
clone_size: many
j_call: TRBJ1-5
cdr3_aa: CASSRTVNQPQHF
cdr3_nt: TGTGCCAGCAGCAGGACCGTCAATCAGCCCCAGCATTTT

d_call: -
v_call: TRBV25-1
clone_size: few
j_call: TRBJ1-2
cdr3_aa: CASSRITGIEGYTF
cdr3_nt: TGTGCCAGCAGTCGGATAACAGGGATCGAGGGCTACACCTTC

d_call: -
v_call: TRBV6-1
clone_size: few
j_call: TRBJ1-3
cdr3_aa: CASTANSGNTIYF
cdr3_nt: TGTGCCAGTACAGCGAACTCTGGAAACACCATATATTTT

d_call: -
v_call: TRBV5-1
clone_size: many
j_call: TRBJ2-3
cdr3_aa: CASSLGGRDTDTQYF
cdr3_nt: TGCGCCAGCAGCTTGGGGGGGCGCGACACAGATACGCAGTATTTT

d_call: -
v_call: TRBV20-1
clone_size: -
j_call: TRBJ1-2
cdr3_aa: CSAREDRNYGYTF
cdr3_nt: TGCAGTGCTAGGGAAGACAGAAACTATGGCTACACCTTC

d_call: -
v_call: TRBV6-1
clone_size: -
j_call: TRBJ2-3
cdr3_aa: CASTRNSGADTQYF
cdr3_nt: TGTGCCAGCACCCGGAACTCAGGGGCAGATACGCAGTATTTT

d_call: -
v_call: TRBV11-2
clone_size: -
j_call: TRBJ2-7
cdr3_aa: CASSLAITGEQYF
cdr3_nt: TGTGCCAGCAGCTTAGCGATCACCGGCGAGCAGTACTTC

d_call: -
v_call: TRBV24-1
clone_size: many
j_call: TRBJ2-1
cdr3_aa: CATSDVTTGTDSYNEQFF
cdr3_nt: TGTGCCACCAGTGATGTAACCACCGGGACGGATTCCTACAATGAGCAGTTCTTC

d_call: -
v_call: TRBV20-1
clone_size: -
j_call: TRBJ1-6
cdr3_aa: CSARSVRASQSSPLHF
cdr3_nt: TGCAGTGCTAGAAGTGTCAGGGCATCGCAAAGTTCACCCCTCCACTTT

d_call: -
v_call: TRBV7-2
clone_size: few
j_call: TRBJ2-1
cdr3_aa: CASSLFTNSYNEQFF
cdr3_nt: TGTGCCAGCAGCTTATTCACGAACTCCTACAATGAGCAGTTCTTC

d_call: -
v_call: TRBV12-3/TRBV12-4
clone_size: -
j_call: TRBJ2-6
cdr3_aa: CASGRANVLTF
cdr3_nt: TGTGCCTCCGGCAGGGCCAACGTCCTGACTTTC

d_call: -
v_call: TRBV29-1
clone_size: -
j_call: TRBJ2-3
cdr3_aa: CSVDATWRGLTDTQYF
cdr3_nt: TGCAGCGTTGACGCCACTTGGAGGGGACTCACAGATACGCAGTATTTT

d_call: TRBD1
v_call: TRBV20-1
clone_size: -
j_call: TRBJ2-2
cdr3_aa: CSAIRDRNTGELFF
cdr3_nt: TGCAGTGCTATCCGGGACAGAAACACCGGGGAGCTGTTTTTT

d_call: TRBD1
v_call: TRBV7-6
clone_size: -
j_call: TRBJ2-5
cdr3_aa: CASSKGAGPYQETQYF
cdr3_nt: TGTGCCAGCAGCAAGGGGGCGGGCCCGTACCAAGAGACCCAGTACTTC

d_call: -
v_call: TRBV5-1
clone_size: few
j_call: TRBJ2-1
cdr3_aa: CASSLESYGRDEQFF
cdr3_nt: TGCGCCAGCAGCTTGGAGTCGTACGGGAGAGATGAGCAGTTCTTC

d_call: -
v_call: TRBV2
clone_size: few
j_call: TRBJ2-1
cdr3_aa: CASSDGNYNEQFF
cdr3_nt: TGTGCCAGCAGTGATGGCAACTACAATGAGCAGTTCTTC

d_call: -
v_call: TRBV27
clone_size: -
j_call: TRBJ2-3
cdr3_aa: CASSLFLSDTQYF
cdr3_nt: TGTGCCAGCAGTTTATTTTTGTCAGATACGCAGTATTTT

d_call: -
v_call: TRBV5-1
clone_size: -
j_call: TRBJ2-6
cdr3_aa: CASSDRTSGANVLTF
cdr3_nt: TGCGCCAGCAGCGATAGAACCTCTGGGGCCAACGTCCTGACTTTC

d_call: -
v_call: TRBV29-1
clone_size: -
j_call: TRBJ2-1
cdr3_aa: CSGLEGTEQFF
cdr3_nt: TGCAGCGGATTAGAAGGAACGGAGCAGTTCTTC

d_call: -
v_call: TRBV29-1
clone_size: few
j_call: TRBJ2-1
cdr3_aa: CSVAGGKLENEQFF
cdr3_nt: TGCAGCGTTGCCGGGGGTAAACTAGAGAATGAGCAGTTCTTC

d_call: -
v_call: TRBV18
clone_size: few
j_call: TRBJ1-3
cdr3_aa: CASSPRSSSGNTIYF
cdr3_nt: TGTGCCAGCTCACCGCGCAGCTCCTCTGGAAACACCATATATTTT

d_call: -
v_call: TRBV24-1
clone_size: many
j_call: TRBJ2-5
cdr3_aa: CATSVGWEDQETQYF
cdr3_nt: TGTGCCACCAGTGTCGGGTGGGAGGACCAAGAGACCCAGTACTTC

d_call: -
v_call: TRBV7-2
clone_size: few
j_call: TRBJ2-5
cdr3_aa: CASSRELQETQYF
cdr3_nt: TGTGCCAGCAGCCGTGAGCTACAAGAGACCCAGTACTTC

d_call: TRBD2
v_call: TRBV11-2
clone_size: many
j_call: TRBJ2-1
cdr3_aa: CASSLVSGGSVSSYNEQFF
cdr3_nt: TGTGCCAGCAGCTTAGTTAGCGGGGGGTCGGTTAGCTCCTACAATGAGCAGTTCTTC

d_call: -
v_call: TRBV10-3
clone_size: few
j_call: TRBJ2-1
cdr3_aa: CAISVGTDNEQFF
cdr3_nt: TGTGCCATCAGCGTCGGGACCGACAATGAGCAGTTCTTC

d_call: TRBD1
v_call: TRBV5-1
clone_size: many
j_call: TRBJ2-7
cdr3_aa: CASSFRDRGAGEQYF
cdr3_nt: TGCGCCAGCAGCTTCAGGGACAGGGGCGCGGGCGAGCAGTACTTC

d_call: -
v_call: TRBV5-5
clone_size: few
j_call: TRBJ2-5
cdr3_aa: CASSLKWRQVGETQYF
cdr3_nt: TGTGCCAGCAGCTTAAAGTGGCGACAGGTCGGAGAGACCCAGTACTTC

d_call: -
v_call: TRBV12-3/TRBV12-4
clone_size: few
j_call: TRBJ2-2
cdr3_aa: CASSGDRLDTGELFF
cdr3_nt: TGTGCCAGCAGTGGGGATAGGTTAGACACCGGGGAGCTGTTTTTT

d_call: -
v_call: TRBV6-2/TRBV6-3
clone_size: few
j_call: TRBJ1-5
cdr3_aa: CASRLGLSNQPQHF
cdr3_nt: TGTGCCAGCAGATTAGGGTTGAGCAATCAGCCCCAGCATTTT

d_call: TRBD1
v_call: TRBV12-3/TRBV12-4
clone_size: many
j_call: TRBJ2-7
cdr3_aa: CASSFGQGGYEQYF
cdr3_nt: TGTGCCAGCAGTTTTGGACAGGGGGGCTACGAGCAGTACTTC

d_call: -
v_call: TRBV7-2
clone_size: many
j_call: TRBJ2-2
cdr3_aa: CASSLEGFLGTGELFF
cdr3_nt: TGTGCCAGCAGCTTAGAGGGGTTCCTGGGCACCGGGGAGCTGTTTTTT

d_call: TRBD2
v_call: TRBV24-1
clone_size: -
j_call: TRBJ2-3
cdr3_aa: CATSDPSGGGTDTQYF
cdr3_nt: TGTGCCACCAGTGACCCTAGCGGGGGCGGCACAGATACGCAGTATTTT

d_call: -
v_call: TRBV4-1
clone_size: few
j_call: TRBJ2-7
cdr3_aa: CASSQDGRGVEQYF
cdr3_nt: TGCGCCAGCAGCCAAGATGGCAGGGGAGTCGAGCAGTACTTC